What follows are 27 T cell receptor beta chains derived from one specimen sequenced in a study of human T cells and chemical hapten exposure. As for time point: patch test 1, 2 weeks after DPC sensitization. Documented treatment: therapeutic diphenylcyclopropenone sensitization with weekly scalp DPC. One entry per CDR3 protein results from TCRdb running MiXCR on the RACE reads. The sample has some 120,000 distinct CDR3 sequences; about 12% are singletons. This material consisted of whole blood, taken in connection with sensitization to the hapten diphenylcyclopropenone (DPC). The receptors shown here come from a woman in her forties or fifties with alopecia areata. Some clones in this sample may be carry-over from other donors' samples.

This clonotype was seen at least ten times. The chain joins TRBV24-1 to TRBJ1-2; no clear D. The V gene lost 6 bases and the J gene lost 5 bases, with 9 bases spanning the gap. Germline assignment: CDR1 KGHDR and CDR2 SFDVKD. The CDR3 is 12 amino acids. CDR3 nucleotides: TGTGCCACCAGTAAGGAGGATTATGGCTACACCTTC. Translation gives CATSKEDYGYTF.

The rearrangement uses TRBV20-1 and TRBJ2-1; D possibly corresponds to TRBD2 (5 bases). CDR1 is DFQATT, CDR2 SNEGSKA, per germline (reference sequence). Trimming left V 0 bases short and J 14 bases short, with 14 bases between. CDR3 length: 12 amino acids. The CDR3 spells CSARDYGELKFF. In nucleotides, the CDR3 is TGCAGTGCTAGAGATTACGGGGAACTGAAGTTCTTC.

In DNA form, the CDR3 reads TGTGCCAGCAGTGGAGCGGTGGGATTGAGCACAGATACGCAGTATTTT. Encoded protein: CASSGAVGLSTDTQYF. The chain links TRBV28 to TRBJ2-3; tentative D call: TRBD2 (5 bases). This CDR3 is built from 16 residues. The V gene's germline CDR1 is MDHEN and CDR2 SYDVKM. The V gene lost 5 bases and the J gene lost 0 bases, with 15 bases spanning the gap.

The genes are TRBV7-2 and TRBJ2-5; no firm D call. The length of the CDR3 is 14 residues. Germline values: CDR1 SGHTA, CDR2 FQGNSA. V was pared by 5 bases and J by 3 bases, with 13 bases between. The CDR3 sequence is CASSTTTVKETQYF. CDR3 in DNA: TGTGCCAGCAGCACTACGACGGTGAAAGAGACCCAGTACTTC.

This clonotype was seen a handful of times. This sequence joins TRBV5-1 and TRBJ2-1; TRBD2 matches at 11 bases. Germline CDR1 and CDR2: SGHRS and YFSETQ. V shed 3 bases and J 6 bases; nucleotides not matched to a gene: 2. The CDR3 spans 14 residues. The CDR3 reads CASSWLAGGNEQFF. CDR3 in DNA: TGCGCCAGCAGCTGGCTAGCGGGAGGCAATGAGCAGTTCTTC.

This chain links TRBV11-2 with TRBJ1-1; TRBD1 matches 7 bases. The trim removed 7 bases at V and 4 bases at J, leaving 12 bases unmatched. The CDR3 has 15 amino acids. CDR1 is SGHAT and CDR2 is FQNNGV in the germline V gene. Written as DNA, the CDR3 is TGTGCCAGCACCCCCAGGCGGGACAGCCCCACTGAAGCTTTCTTT. It is translated as CASTPRRDSPTEAFF.

V usage is TRBV4-3 and J usage is TRBJ1-4, with D unresolved. CDR3 length: 14 amino acids. With 0 bases removed from V and 8 bases from J, the gap between germline ends came to 10 bases. Germline V CDR1 and CDR2: LGHNA, YSLEER. This CDR3 is CASSQDLGREKLFF. The CDR3 bases are TGCGCCAGCAGCCAAGATTTGGGGAGGGAAAAACTGTTTTTT.

This chain connects TRBV29-1 to TRBJ2-2; D is unresolved. The CDR3 totals 11 residues. The ends were cut back, 7 bases at V and 1 base at J, with 4 bases in the middle. CDR1 and CDR2 from the germline V gene are SQVTM and ANQGSEA. CDR3 protein: CSGGNTGELFF. The CDR3 coding sequence is TGCAGCGGAGGGAACACCGGGGAGCTGTTTTTT.

This clonotype was detected a few times. The chain employs TRBV24-1 and TRBJ2-2; 11 nucleotides align to TRBD1. Germline V gene data show CDR1 as KGHDR and CDR2 as SFDVKD. V lost 7 bases and J lost 5; bases outside the gene matches: 2. The CDR3 is made up of 14 amino acids. CDR3 region: CATRGTGGTGELFF. The CDR3 coding sequence is TGTGCCACCAGAGGGACAGGGGGAACCGGGGAGCTGTTTTTT.

The chain combines TRBV6-2 or TRBV6-3 with TRBJ2-5; D is possibly TRBD1 or TRBD2 (6 bases each). The CDR3 spans 16 residues. The germline gives CDR1 MNHEY, CDR2 SVGEGT. Trimming left V 6 bases short and J 9 bases short, with 26 bases between. This chain's CDR3 is CASRNTLRTTPGAQYF. CDR3 bases: TGTGCCAGCAGAAATACCCTTCGGACTACCCCAGGGGCCCAGTACTTC.

This clonotype occurred many times. V usage is TRBV6-5 and J usage is TRBJ2-3, with 8 bases aligning to TRBD2. CDR1 is MNHEY and CDR2 is SVGAGI in the germline V gene. This CDR3 comprises 14 residues. The V gene end was trimmed by 7 bases and the J gene end by 3 bases; junction bases not matched to a gene: 6. The CDR3 here is CASKPGGITDTQYF. DNA for the CDR3: TGTGCCAGCAAACCGGGAGGGATTACAGATACGCAGTATTTT.

This clonotype was found many times. The V and J genes are TRBV3-1 and TRBJ2-2, with no clear D. The germline V gene encodes CDR1 LGHDT and CDR2 YNNKEL (reference sequence). The CDR3 totals 16 residues. V lost 3 bases and J lost 1, with 12 bases in between. CDR3 DNA sequence: TGTGCCAGCAGCCAGTCTTGGGCCCTGAACACCGGGGAGCTGTTTTTT. Translation gives CASSQSWALNTGELFF.

This clonotype was counted ten times or more. CDR3 protein: CASSFTTARSNQPQHF. The CDR3 bases are TGTGCCAGCAGCTTTACCACGGCGAGGAGCAATCAGCCCCAGCATTTT. The chain links TRBV7-2 to TRBJ1-5, with D unresolved. Trimming took 3 bases from V and 1 from J, leaving 13 bases between them. The CDR3 is 16 amino acids. Germline assignment: CDR1 SGHTA and CDR2 FQGNSA.

This chain uses TRBV7-8 with TRBJ1-1; D possibly corresponds to TRBD1 (6 bases). Looked up from germline, CDR1 is SGHVS and CDR2 is FQNEAQ. Trimming pared 4 bases from V and 7 bases from J, leaving 19 bases between. This CDR3 is 15 amino acids long. The CDR3 region is CASSSQVRGTVEAFF. As DNA, the CDR3 is TGTGCCAGCAGCTCCCAGGTGAGGGGGACCGTTGAAGCTTTCTTT.

This clonotype was recorded at least ten times. The J gene is TRBJ1-2, the V gene TRBV5-4; 7 bases are shared with TRBD1. The germline CDR1 and CDR2 sequences are SGHNT and YYREEE (reference sequence). The trim removed 1 base at V and 7 bases at J, leaving 4 bases unmatched. CDR3 size: 13 residues. The chain's CDR3 is CASSLQGVVGYTF. CDR3 DNA: TGTGCCAGCAGCTTGCAGGGGGTAGTTGGCTACACCTTC. Combining the CDR3 with reference TRBV5-4 and TRBJ1-2 gives the whole variable domain ETGVTQSPTHLIKTRGQQVTLRCSSQSGHNTVSWYQQALGQGPQFIFQYYREEENGRGNFPPRFSGLQFPNYSSELNVNALELDDSALYLCASSLQGVVGYTFGSGTRLTVV.

This clonotype came up many times. As DNA, the CDR3 is TGCAGCGTTGACCAGCGGGGGAACACAGATACGCAGTATTTT. The encoded protein is CSVDQRGNTDTQYF. J is TRBJ2-3 and V is TRBV29-1; TRBD2 agrees at 8 bases. J was trimmed by 2 bases and V by 3 bases; bases with no gene match: 4. The germline CDR1 and CDR2 sequences are SQVTM and ANQGSEA. The CDR3 consists of 14 residues.

This clonotype was observed a few times. At one end the junction does not follow the germline gene, possibly because of a read error. V and J are TRBV7-9 and TRBJ2-1; TRBD1 aligns across 7 bases. The CDR3 spans 16 residues. The germline gives CDR1 SEHNR, CDR2 FQNEAQ (reference sequence). Written as DNA, the CDR3 is TGTGCCAACAGCCATGGACAGGTGTCCTCCTACAATGAGCAGTTCTTC. Translating it yields CANSHGQVSSYNEQFF.

This chain joins TRBV27 and TRBJ2-2, with D tentatively TRBD2 (6 bases). Germline V gene lookup returns CDR1 MNHEY and CDR2 SMNVEV (reference sequence). The length of the CDR3 is 14 residues. Trimming cost V 8 bases and J 3 bases, with 13 bases left between them. The CDR3 reads CASSPWRDTGELFF. In DNA, the CDR3 is TGTGCCAGCTCGCCATGGAGGGACACCGGGGAGCTGTTTTTT.

This clonotype has ten or more counts. The CDR3, as DNA: TGTGCCAGCAGCTTAACAGGGTCGTCACCCCTCCACTTT. It yields the protein CASSLTGSSPLHF. The chain uses TRBV7-8 and TRBJ1-6; TRBD1 is a possible D gene (6 bases). CDR3 length: 13 residues. Trimming shortened V by 2 bases and J by 10 bases, and 9 bases separated the two germline ends. Per germline, CDR1 SGHVS and CDR2 FQNEAQ.

The CDR3 region is CASSSRYRGRREGSPLHF. The CDR3 bases are TGTGCCAGCAGTTCCCGATACAGGGGACGACGAGAGGGATCACCCCTCCACTTT. This chain connects TRBV28 to TRBJ1-6, with 7 bases identical to TRBD1. This CDR3 has 18 amino acids. Germline loops: CDR1 MDHEN, CDR2 SYDVKM. V dropped 4 bases and J dropped 10; count of bases not matched to a gene: 19.

This clonotype has ten or more counts. The chain uses TRBV11-2 and TRBJ1-2; 7 bases line up with TRBD1. V shed 6 bases, J shed 4 bases, and the junction held 5 bases outside the gene matches. From germline, CDR1 is SGHAT and CDR2 FQNNGV. There are 13 residues in the CDR3. DNA for the CDR3: TGTGCCAGCAGGGGACAGTCGGTCTATGGCTACACCTTC. This gives the protein CASRGQSVYGYTF. Supplemented by reference TRBV11-2 and TRBJ1-2, the full variable domain reads EAGVAQSPRYKIIEKRQSVAFWCNPISGHATLYWYQQILGQGPKLLIQFQNNGVVDDSQLPKDRFSAERLKGVDSTLKIQPAKLEDSAVYLCASRGQSVYGYTFGSGTRLTVV.

This clonotype was picked up many times. V gene TRBV28 combines with J gene TRBJ1-2; no clear D. V was trimmed by 3 bases and J by 1 base, leaving 6 bases between them. CDR1 and CDR2 from the germline V gene are MDHEN and SYDVKM. The CDR3 is 13 residues long. The CDR3 DNA reads as TGTGCCAGCAGTTTCAAGAATAACTATGGCTACACCTTC. It yields the protein CASSFKNNYGYTF.

This chain joins TRBV20-1 and TRBJ2-7; 7 bases match TRBD2. The CDR3 totals 14 residues. The J segment lost 4 bases and the V segment lost 0 bases, leaving 6 bases of the junction unmatched. Germline V gene lookup returns CDR1 DFQATT and CDR2 SNEGSKA (reference sequence). Here the CDR3 reads CSARDLAGVYEQYF. Here the CDR3 DNA reads TGCAGTGCTAGAGACCTCGCGGGGGTGTACGAGCAGTACTTC.

This clonotype occurred many times. The CDR3: CATSPGTAEEKLFF. CDR3 sequence (DNA): TGTGCCACCAGTCCCGGGACGGCTGAAGAAAAACTGTTTTTT. This chain connects TRBV24-1 to TRBJ1-4; D perhaps matches TRBD1 (5 bases). The CDR3 totals 14 residues. The ends were cut back, 6 bases at V and 8 bases at J, with 15 bases in the middle. Germline values: CDR1 KGHDR, CDR2 SFDVKD.

This clonotype has only a few counts. This chain links TRBV3-1 with TRBJ1-1, with no clear D. CDR1 and CDR2 (germline): LGHDT, YNNKEL (reference sequence). Trimming stripped 5 bases from V and 5 bases from J, with 6 bases between. This CDR3 region has 11 residues. CDR3 amino acids: CASSSSTEAFF. Here the CDR3 DNA reads TGTGCCAGCAGCTCCAGTACTGAAGCTTTCTTT.

In its sample, this clonotype was seen a few times. V usage is TRBV20-1 and J usage is TRBJ1-6; D may be TRBD1 (5 bases). Germline CDR1 DFQATT, CDR2 SNEGSKA (reference sequence). The length of the CDR3 is 14 residues. The V and J ends lost 3 bases and 6 bases respectively, with 12 bases between them. The CDR3: CSARGVQINSPLHF. The CDR3 region has the DNA TGCAGTGCTAGGGGGGTACAGATTAATTCACCCCTCCACTTT.

This clonotype has a handful of counts. The gene calls are TRBV7-9 and TRBJ1-1; D not certain. Trimming left V 3 bases short and J 4 bases short, with 9 bases between. The CDR3 loop spans 13 amino acids. Germline CDR1 and CDR2: SEHNR and FQNEAQ (reference sequence). CDR3 loop: CASSFRLGTEAFF. In DNA form, the CDR3 reads TGTGCCAGCAGCTTCCGGCTTGGCACTGAAGCTTTCTTT.